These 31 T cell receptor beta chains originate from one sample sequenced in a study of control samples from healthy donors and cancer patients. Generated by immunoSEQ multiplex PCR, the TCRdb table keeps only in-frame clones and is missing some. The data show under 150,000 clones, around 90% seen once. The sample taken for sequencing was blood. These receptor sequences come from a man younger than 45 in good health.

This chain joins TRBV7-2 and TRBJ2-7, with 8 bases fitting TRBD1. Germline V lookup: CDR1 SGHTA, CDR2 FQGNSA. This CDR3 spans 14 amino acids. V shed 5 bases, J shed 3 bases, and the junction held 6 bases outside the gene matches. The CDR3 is CASSLGQVFYEQYF. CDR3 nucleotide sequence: TGTGCCAGCAGCCTGGGACAGGTATTCTACGAGCAGTACTTC.

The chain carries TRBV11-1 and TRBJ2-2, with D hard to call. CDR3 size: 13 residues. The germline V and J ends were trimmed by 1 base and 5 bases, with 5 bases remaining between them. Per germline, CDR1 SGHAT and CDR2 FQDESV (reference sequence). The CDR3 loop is CASSLGRTGELFF. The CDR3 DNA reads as TGTGCCAGCAGCTTAGGAAGGACCGGGGAGCTGTTTTTT.

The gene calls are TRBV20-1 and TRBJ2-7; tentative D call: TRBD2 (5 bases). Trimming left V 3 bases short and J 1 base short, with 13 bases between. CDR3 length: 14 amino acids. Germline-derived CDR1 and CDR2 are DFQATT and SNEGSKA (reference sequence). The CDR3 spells CSASILRDSYEQYF. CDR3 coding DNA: TGCAGTGCTAGTATTTTGAGGGATTCCTACGAGCAGTACTTC.

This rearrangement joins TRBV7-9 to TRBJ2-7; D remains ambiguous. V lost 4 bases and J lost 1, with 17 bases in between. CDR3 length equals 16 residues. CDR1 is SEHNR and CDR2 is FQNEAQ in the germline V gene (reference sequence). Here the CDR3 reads CASSSQKKGSSYEQYF. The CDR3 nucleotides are TGTGCCAGCAGCTCCCAGAAGAAGGGCAGTTCCTACGAGCAGTACTTC.

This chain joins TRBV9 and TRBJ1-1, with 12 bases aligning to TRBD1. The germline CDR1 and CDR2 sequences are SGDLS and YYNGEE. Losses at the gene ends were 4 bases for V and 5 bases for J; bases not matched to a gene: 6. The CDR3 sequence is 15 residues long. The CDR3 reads CASSPGTGGETEAFF. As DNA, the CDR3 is TGTGCCAGCAGCCCCGGGACAGGGGGCGAGACTGAAGCTTTCTTT.

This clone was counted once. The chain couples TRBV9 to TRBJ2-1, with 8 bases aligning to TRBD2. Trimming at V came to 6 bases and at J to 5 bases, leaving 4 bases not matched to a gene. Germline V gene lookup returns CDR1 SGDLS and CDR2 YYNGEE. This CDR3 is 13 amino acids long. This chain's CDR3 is CASKGSGNNEQFF. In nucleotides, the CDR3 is TGTGCCAGCAAAGGTAGCGGGAACAATGAGCAGTTCTTC.

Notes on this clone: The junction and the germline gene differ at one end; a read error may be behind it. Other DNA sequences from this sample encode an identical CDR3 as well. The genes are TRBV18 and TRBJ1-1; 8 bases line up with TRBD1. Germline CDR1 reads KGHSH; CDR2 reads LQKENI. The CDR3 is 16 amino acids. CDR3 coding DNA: TGCGCCAGCTCGCCCCGGACAGGGTTAGGGGACACTGAAGCTTTCTTT. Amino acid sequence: CASSPRTGLGDTEAFF.

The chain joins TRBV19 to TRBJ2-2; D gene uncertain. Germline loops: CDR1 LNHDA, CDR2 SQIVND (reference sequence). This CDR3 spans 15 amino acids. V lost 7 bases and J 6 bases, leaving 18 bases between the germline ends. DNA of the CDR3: TGTGCCAGTAACACATGGCAAGACACACCCGGGGAGCTGTTTTTT. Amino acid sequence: CASNTWQDTPGELFF.

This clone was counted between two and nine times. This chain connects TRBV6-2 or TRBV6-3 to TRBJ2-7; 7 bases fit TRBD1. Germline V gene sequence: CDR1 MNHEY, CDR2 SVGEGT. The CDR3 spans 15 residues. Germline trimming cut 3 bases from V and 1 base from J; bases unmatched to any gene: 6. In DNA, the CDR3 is TGTGCCAGCAGTTATCGGCCAGGGGGATCCTACGAGCAGTACTTC. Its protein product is CASSYRPGGSYEQYF.

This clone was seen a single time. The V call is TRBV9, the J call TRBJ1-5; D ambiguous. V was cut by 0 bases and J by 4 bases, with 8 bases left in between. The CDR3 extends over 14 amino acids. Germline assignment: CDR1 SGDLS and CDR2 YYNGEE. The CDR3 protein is CASSVDVGNQPQHF. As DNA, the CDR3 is TGTGCCAGCAGCGTAGATGTGGGAAATCAGCCCCAGCATTTT. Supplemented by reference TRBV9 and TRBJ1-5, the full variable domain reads DSGVTQTPKHLITATGQRVTLRCSPRSGDLSVYWYQQSLDQGLQFLIQYYNGEERAKGNILERFSAQQFPDLHSELNLSSLELGDSALYFCASSVDVGNQPQHFGDGTRLSIL.

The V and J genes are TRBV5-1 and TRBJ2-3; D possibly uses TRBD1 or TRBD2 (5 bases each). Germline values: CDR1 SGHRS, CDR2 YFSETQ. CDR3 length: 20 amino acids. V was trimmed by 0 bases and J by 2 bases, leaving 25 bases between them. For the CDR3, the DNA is TGCGCCAGCAGCTTGGCGTGGGGCGCGAGGGCTAGCCGCCCCACAGATACGCAGTATTTT. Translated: CASSLAWGARASRPTDTQYF.

DNA for the CDR3: TGTGCCAGCACTCAGATCCCGGGCACAGATACGCAGTATTTT. Translated, it gives CASTQIPGTDTQYF. The V and J genes are TRBV6-5 and TRBJ2-3, with D unresolved. The CDR3 contains 14 residues. Looked up from germline, CDR1 is MNHEY and CDR2 is SVGAGI. With 7 bases removed from V and 1 base from J, the gap between germline ends came to 12 bases.

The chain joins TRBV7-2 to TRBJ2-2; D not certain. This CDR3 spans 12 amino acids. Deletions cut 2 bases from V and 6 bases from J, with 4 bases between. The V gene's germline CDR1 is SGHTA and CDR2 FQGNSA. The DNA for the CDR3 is TGTGCCAGCAGCTTACTCTCCGGGGAGCTGTTTTTT. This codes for CASSLLSGELFF. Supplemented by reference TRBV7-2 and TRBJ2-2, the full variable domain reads GAGVSQSPSNKVTEKGKDVELRCDPISGHTALYWYRQSLGQGLEFLIYFQGNSAPDKSGLPSDRFSAERTGGSVSTLTIQRTQQEDSAVYLCASSLLSGELFFGEGSRLTVL.

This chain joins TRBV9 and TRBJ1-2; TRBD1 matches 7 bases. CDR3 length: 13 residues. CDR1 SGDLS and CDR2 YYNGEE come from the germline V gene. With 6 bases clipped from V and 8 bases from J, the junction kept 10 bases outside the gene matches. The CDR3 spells CASTPGGGQGYTF. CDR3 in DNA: TGTGCCAGCACCCCAGGGGGGGGGCAGGGCTACACCTTC. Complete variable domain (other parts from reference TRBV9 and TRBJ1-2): DSGVTQTPKHLITATGQRVTLRCSPRSGDLSVYWYQQSLDQGLQFLIQYYNGEERAKGNILERFSAQQFPDLHSELNLSSLELGDSALYFCASTPGGGQGYTFGSGTRLTVV.

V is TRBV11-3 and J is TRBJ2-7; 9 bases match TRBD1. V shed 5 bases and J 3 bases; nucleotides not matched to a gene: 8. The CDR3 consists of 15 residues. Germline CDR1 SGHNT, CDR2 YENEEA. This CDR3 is CASSPETGGNYEQYF. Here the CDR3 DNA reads TGTGCCAGCAGCCCGGAGACAGGGGGAAACTACGAGCAGTACTTC.

The CDR3 DNA follows: TGTGCCAGCAGCTTGGCAATCTCTGGGGCCAACGTCCTGACTTTC. This codes for CASSLAISGANVLTF. This rearrangement joins TRBV5-4 to TRBJ2-6; no firm D call. V shed 0 bases and J shed 0 bases, with 4 bases lying between them. The CDR3 is 15 residues long. CDR1 and CDR2 from the germline V gene are SGHNT and YYREEE (reference sequence). The variable domain in full, with the rest retrieved from reference TRBV5-4 and TRBJ2-6, is ETGVTQSPTHLIKTRGQQVTLRCSSQSGHNTVSWYQQALGQGPQFIFQYYREEENGRGNFPPRFSGLQFPNYSSELNVNALELDDSALYLCASSLAISGANVLTFGAGSRLTVL.

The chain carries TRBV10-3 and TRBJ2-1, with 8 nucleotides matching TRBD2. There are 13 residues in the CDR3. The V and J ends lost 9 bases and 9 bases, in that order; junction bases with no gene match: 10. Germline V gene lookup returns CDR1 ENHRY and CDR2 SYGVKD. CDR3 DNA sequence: TGTGCCATAACCGGGACTAGGATGGGTGAGCAGTTCTTC. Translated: CAITGTRMGEQFF.

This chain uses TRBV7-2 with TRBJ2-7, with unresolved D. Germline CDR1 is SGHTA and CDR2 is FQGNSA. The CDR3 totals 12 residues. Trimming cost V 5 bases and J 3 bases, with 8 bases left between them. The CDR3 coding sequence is TGTGCCAGCAGCCCTAACGTCTACGAGCAGTACTTC. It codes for CASSPNVYEQYF.

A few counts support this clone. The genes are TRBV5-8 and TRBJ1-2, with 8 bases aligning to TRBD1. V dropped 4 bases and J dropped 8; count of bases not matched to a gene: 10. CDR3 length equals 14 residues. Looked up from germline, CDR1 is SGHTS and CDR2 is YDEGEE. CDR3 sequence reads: CASSPPDRGRGYTF. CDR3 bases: TGTGCCAGCAGCCCGCCCGACAGGGGCAGAGGCTACACCTTC. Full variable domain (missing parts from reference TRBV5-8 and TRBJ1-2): EAGVTQSPTHLIKTRGQQATLRCSPISGHTSVYWYQQALGLGLQFLLWYDEGEERNRGNFPPRFSGRQFPNYSSELNVNALELEDSALYLCASSPPDRGRGYTFGSGTRLTVV.

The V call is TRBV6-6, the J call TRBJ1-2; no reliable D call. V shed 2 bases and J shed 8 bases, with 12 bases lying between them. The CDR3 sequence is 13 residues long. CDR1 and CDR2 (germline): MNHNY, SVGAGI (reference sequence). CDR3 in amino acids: CASSYDSAGGYTF. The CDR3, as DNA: TGTGCCAGCAGTTACGATAGCGCGGGGGGCTACACCTTC.

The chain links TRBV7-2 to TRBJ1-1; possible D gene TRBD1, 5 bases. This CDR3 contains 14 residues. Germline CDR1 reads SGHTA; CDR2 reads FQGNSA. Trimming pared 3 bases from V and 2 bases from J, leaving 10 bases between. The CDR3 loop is CASSFLGDNTEAFF. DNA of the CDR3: TGTGCCAGCAGCTTTCTAGGGGATAACACTGAAGCTTTCTTT.

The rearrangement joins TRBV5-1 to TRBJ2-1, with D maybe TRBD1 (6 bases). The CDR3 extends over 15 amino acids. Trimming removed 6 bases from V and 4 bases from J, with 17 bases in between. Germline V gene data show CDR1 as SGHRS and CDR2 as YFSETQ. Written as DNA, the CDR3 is TGCGCCAGCACCGTCGGTGGACAGCTTTACAATGAGCAGTTCTTC. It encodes CASTVGGQLYNEQFF.

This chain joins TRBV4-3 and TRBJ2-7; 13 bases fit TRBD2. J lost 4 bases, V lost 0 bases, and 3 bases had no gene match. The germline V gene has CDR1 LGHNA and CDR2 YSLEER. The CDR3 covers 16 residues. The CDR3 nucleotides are TGCGCCAGCAGCCAAGAATGGACTAGCGGGAGTTACGAGCAGTACTTC. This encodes CASSQEWTSGSYEQYF.

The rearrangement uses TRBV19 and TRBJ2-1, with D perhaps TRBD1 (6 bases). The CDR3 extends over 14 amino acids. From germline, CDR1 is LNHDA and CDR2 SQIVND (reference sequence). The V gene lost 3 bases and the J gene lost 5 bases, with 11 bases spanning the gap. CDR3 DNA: TGTGCCAGTAGTATTTCGAGGGGGAACAATGAGCAGTTCTTC. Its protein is CASSISRGNNEQFF.

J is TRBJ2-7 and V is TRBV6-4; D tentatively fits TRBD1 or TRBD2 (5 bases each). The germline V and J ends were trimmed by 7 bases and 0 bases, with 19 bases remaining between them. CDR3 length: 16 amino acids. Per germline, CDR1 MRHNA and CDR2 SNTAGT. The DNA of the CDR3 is TGTGCCAGCATTGAGGGGCAGAGAGAACTCTCCTACGAGCAGTACTTC. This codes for CASIEGQRELSYEQYF.

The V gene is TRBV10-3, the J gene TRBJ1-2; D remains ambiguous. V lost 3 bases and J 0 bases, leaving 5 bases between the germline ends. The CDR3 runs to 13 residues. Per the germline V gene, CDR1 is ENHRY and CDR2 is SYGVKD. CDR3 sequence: CAISDPANYGYTF. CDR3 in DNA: TGTGCCATCAGTGACCCAGCTAACTATGGCTACACCTTC.

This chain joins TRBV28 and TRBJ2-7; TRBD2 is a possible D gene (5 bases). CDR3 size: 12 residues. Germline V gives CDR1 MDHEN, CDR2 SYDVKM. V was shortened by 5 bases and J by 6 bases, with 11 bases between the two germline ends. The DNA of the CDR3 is TGTGCCAGCAGTCGGGAATCTCTCGAGCAGTACTTC. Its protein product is CASSRESLEQYF.

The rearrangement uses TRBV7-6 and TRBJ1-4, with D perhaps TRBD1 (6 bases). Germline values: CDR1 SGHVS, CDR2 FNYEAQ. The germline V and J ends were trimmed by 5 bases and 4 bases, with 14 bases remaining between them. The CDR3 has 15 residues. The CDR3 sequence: CASSISGHINEKLFF. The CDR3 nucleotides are TGTGCCAGCAGCATCTCGGGACATATTAATGAAAAACTGTTTTTT.

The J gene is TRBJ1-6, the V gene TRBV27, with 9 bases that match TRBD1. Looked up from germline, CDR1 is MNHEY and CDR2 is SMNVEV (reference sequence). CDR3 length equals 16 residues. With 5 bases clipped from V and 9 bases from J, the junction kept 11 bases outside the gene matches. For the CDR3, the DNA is TGTGCCAGCAGTCTCGCTTTTCGACAGGGGGGTTCACCCCTCCACTTT. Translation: CASSLAFRQGGSPLHF.

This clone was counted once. The DNA of the CDR3 is TGTGCCAGCAGCGGAGGGACAGGGACCTCCTACGAGCAGTACTTC. Translated, it gives CASSGGTGTSYEQYF. The V and J genes are TRBV7-2 and TRBJ2-7; 9 bases align to TRBD1. The CDR3 sequence is 15 residues long. From germline, CDR1 is SGHTA and CDR2 FQGNSA. Trimming cost V 5 bases and J 0 bases; bases outside gene matches: 5. The complete variable domain, with remaining parts taken from reference TRBV7-2 and TRBJ2-7, reads GAGVSQSPSNKVTEKGKDVELRCDPISGHTALYWYRQSLGQGLEFLIYFQGNSAPDKSGLPSDRFSAERTGGSVSTLTIQRTQQEDSAVYLCASSGGTGTSYEQYFGPGTRLTVT.

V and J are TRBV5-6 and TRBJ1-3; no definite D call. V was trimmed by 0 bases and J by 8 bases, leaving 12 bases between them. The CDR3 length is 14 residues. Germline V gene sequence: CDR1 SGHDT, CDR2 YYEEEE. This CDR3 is CASSLVSLDHTIYF. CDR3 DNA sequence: TGTGCCAGCAGCTTGGTATCACTGGACCACACCATATATTTT.